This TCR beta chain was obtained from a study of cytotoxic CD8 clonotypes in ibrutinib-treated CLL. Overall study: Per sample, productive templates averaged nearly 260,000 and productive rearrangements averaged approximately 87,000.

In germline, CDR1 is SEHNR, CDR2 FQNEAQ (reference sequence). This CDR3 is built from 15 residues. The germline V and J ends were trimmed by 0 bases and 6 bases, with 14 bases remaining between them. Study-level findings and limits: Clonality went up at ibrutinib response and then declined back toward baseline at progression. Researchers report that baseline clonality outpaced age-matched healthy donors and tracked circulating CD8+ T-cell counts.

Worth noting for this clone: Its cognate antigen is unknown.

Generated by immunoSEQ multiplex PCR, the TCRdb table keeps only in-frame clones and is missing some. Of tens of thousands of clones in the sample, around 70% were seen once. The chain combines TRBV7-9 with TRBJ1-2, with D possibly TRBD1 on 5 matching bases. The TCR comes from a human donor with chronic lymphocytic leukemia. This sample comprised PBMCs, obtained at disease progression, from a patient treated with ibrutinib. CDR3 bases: TGTGCCAGCAGCTTAGCTCTGGGGACGGTTGATGGCTACACCTTC. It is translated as CASSLALGTVDGYTF.